The 32 T cell receptor beta chains presented below share a single source sample, sequenced in a study of blood T cells in healthy people across ages. Then a second PCR, running about 6 to 12 cycles, was carried out with a sample-barcoded 5' primer and a J-beta primer mix. TCRdb passed the 5' RACE reads through MiXCR, listing each CDR3 protein once. The sample lists around 1,500,000 distinct CDR3 sequences, roughly 27% occurring once. Material for sequencing was blood. These receptors all stem from a woman aged 30 to 39 in good health.

The gene calls are TRBV20-1 and TRBJ1-1; D possibly corresponds to TRBD1 (5 bases). The germline CDR1 and CDR2 sequences are DFQATT and SNEGSKA (reference sequence). V lost 3 bases and J 0 bases, leaving 11 bases between the germline ends. The CDR3 has 14 amino acids. In DNA, the CDR3 is TGCAGTGCTAGGGGGGGAGGCGTGAACACTGAAGCTTTCTTT. Residues: CSARGGGVNTEAFF.

The J gene is TRBJ1-1, the V gene TRBV14; D is perhaps TRBD1 (5 bases). V lost 8 bases, J lost 5 bases, and 9 bases lay in between. From germline, CDR1 is SGHDN and CDR2 FVKESK. The CDR3 loop spans 11 amino acids. For the CDR3, the DNA is TGTGCCAGCGCTGCAGGGACTGAAGCTTTCTTT. It is translated as CASAAGTEAFF.

On this clonotype: Just one base apart from a much larger clone, this may be a read error. The chain links TRBV29-1 to TRBJ2-3; D possibly corresponds to TRBD1 (6 bases). Germline V gives CDR1 SQVTM, CDR2 ANQGSEA. The CDR3 has 13 residues. The CDR3 protein is CSVTDRFTVTQYF. In DNA form, the CDR3 reads TGCAGCGTTACAGACAGGTTCACAGTTACGCAGTATTTT.

This clonotype came up many times. The CDR3 nucleotides are TGCAGCGTTGCAATCGGATCCCCCTACGAGCAGTACTTC. This gives the protein CSVAIGSPYEQYF. The chain links TRBV29-1 to TRBJ2-7, with no clear D. Trimming left V 4 bases short and J 2 bases short, with 12 bases between. Per germline, CDR1 SQVTM and CDR2 ANQGSEA. The length of the CDR3 is 13 residues.

Ten or more counts support this clonotype. The V and J genes are TRBV3-1 and TRBJ2-7; TRBD2 might be the D (5 bases). The CDR3 spans 14 residues. Germline V lookup: CDR1 LGHDT, CDR2 YNNKEL (reference sequence). V was clipped by 3 bases and J by 5 bases, with 14 bases between them. CDR3 sequence: CASSQRGYENEQYF. The CDR3 DNA reads TGTGCCAGCAGCCAGCGAGGGTACGAAAACGAGCAGTACTTC.

This clonotype was observed a handful of times. The junction differs from germline at one of its ends, possibly a read error. This chain joins TRBV7-9 and TRBJ1-3; TRBD1 is a possible D gene (5 bases). The CDR3 loop spans 14 amino acids. The germline CDR1 and CDR2 sequences are SEHNR and FQNEAQ (reference sequence). This CDR3 reads CASSFGHRENAIYF. CDR3 nucleotides: TGTGCCAGCAGTTTCGGACATAGAGAAAACGCCATATATTTT.

This clonotype was found a few times. The chain uses TRBV20-1 and TRBJ1-4; the D is unclear. The CDR3 runs 11 residues. V lost 4 bases and J lost 8, with 8 bases in between. The germline CDR1 and CDR2 sequences are DFQATT and SNEGSKA (reference sequence). Written as DNA, the CDR3 is TGCAGTGCTAAGGCTTTGGAAAAACTGTTTTTT. The encoded protein is CSAKALEKLFF.

The chain couples TRBV7-2 to TRBJ1-5; D remains ambiguous. The CDR3 is made up of 15 amino acids. Germline CDR1 is SGHTA and CDR2 is FQGNSA. The germline V and J ends were trimmed by 3 bases and 2 bases, with 11 bases remaining between them. The CDR3 DNA follows: TGTGCCAGCAGCTTGACACCCTACGGCAATCAGCCCCAGCATTTT. The encoded protein is CASSLTPYGNQPQHF.

This chain joins TRBV5-5 and TRBJ2-6, with 8 bases aligning to TRBD1. Losses at the gene ends were 3 bases for V and 1 base for J; bases not matched to a gene: 6. The CDR3 has 17 amino acids. The germline CDR1 and CDR2 sequences are SGHKS and YYEKEE (reference sequence). The CDR3 nucleotides are TGTGCCAGCAGCTCCGGACAGGGAAATTCTGGGGCCAACGTCCTGACTTTC. Its translation is CASSSGQGNSGANVLTF.

The CDR3 protein is CASSSFGETSGGPYLYNEQYF. The CDR3 DNA reads as TGTGCCAGCAGCTCATTTGGGGAGACTAGCGGGGGACCGTATCTCTACAATGAGCAGTACTTC. The V call is TRBV11-2, the J call TRBJ2-7; TRBD2 agrees at 12 bases. The CDR3 sequence is 21 residues long. Germline CDR1 and CDR2: SGHAT and FQNNGV. V lost 4 bases to trimming and J lost 7 bases; unmatched junction nucleotides: 26.

This chain joins TRBV20-1 and TRBJ2-1; tentative D call: TRBD2 (6 bases). From germline, CDR1 is DFQATT and CDR2 SNEGSKA (reference sequence). Trimming pared 0 bases from V and 1 base from J, leaving 16 bases between. The length of the CDR3 is 17 residues. The CDR3 DNA sequence: TGCAGTGCTAGAGATGATAGGGACTCTGTTTCCTACAATGAGCAGTTCTTC. It translates to CSARDDRDSVSYNEQFF.

As to this clonotype: One junction end does not reproduce the germline sequence, and a read error may be involved. The rearrangement links TRBV27 to TRBJ2-1; TRBD2 might be the D (5 bases). Germline-derived CDR1 and CDR2 are MNHEY and SMNVEV (reference sequence). This CDR3 has 15 amino acids. DNA of the CDR3: TGTGCCTGCAGAAACCGTGCGCCCGGGAACAATGAGCAGTTCTTC. The encoded protein is CACRNRAPGNNEQFF.

The chain combines TRBV18 with TRBJ2-6; D call uncertain. Germline V lookup: CDR1 KGHSH, CDR2 LQKENI. Trimming removed 0 bases from V and 0 bases from J, with 9 bases in between. CDR3 length: 17 residues. The CDR3 sequence is CASSPPGRPSGANVLTF. DNA for the CDR3: TGTGCCAGCTCACCACCCGGAAGGCCCTCTGGGGCCAACGTCCTGACTTTC.

Comments on this clonotype: The junction departs from the called germline gene at one end, perhaps through a read error. The chain employs TRBV5-6 and TRBJ2-7; the D gene is possibly TRBD2 (5 bases). Looked up from germline, CDR1 is SGHDT and CDR2 is YYEEEE. The CDR3 extends over 13 amino acids. Written as DNA, the CDR3 is TGCGCCGGCAGCCGCGGGTGGTCCTACGAGCAGTACTTC. Residues: CAGSRGWSYEQYF.

The chain has TRBV9 and TRBJ1-5; no reliable D call. The CDR3 runs 15 residues. Germline assignment: CDR1 SGDLS and CDR2 YYNGEE. V lost 4 bases, J lost 7 bases, and 18 bases lay in between. In nucleotides, the CDR3 is TGTGCCAGCAGCCAAGCCAACACTCCGGGGCAGCCCCAGCATTTT. It specifies CASSQANTPGQPQHF.

This clonotype was observed at least ten times. J is TRBJ2-7 and V is TRBV7-2; tentatively, D is TRBD2 (6 bases). Looked up from germline, CDR1 is SGHTA and CDR2 is FQGNSA. Trimming pared 7 bases from V and 2 bases from J, leaving 21 bases between. CDR3 length: 16 amino acids. The CDR3 region has the DNA TGTGCCAGCACCTCAAACCCCGGGAGTCCCCCCTACGAGCAGTACTTC. It is translated as CASTSNPGSPPYEQYF.

This chain links TRBV11-3 with TRBJ2-3, with D uncertain. Trimming left V 3 bases short and J 0 bases short, with 10 bases between. The CDR3 covers 15 residues. Per germline, CDR1 SGHNT and CDR2 YENEEA. The CDR3 here is CASSLGKSSTDTQYF. CDR3 coding DNA: TGTGCCAGCAGCTTGGGGAAGTCTAGCACAGATACGCAGTATTTT.

The chain recombines TRBV4-1 with TRBJ1-6, with 12 bases fitting TRBD1. V dropped 3 bases and J dropped 2; count of bases not matched to a gene: 5. Germline V gene lookup returns CDR1 MGHRA and CDR2 YSYEKL. The CDR3 totals 18 residues. CDR3 sequence reads: CASSHIGTGGTYNSPLHF. CDR3 coding DNA: TGCGCCAGCAGCCACATAGGGACAGGGGGCACCTATAATTCACCCCTCCACTTT.

V gene TRBV6-6 combines with J gene TRBJ1-5; possible D gene TRBD1, 6 bases. The V end was cut by 4 bases, the J end by 0 bases, with 13 bases between. Looked up from germline, CDR1 is MNHNY and CDR2 is SVGAGI (reference sequence). The length of the CDR3 is 16 residues. CDR3 protein: CASSSATGHSNQPQHF. CDR3 DNA: TGTGCCAGCAGTTCCGCGACAGGTCATAGCAATCAGCCCCAGCATTTT.

This clonotype was counted between two and nine times. CDR3 sequence reads: CASRSRDRGHEQYF. The CDR3 DNA follows: TGTGCCAGCAGGTCCCGGGACAGGGGACACGAGCAGTACTTC. The V and J genes are TRBV27 and TRBJ2-7, with 10 bases fitting TRBD1. V was pared by 6 bases and J by 5 bases, with 7 bases of the junction left unmatched. From germline, CDR1 is MNHEY and CDR2 SMNVEV (reference sequence). The CDR3 is 14 residues long.

There are a few counts of this clonotype. The chain uses TRBV3-1 and TRBJ1-2; 9 bases map to TRBD1. Looked up from germline, CDR1 is LGHDT and CDR2 is YNNKEL (reference sequence). The length of the CDR3 is 16 residues. Unmatched junction bases numbered 11, after V lost 4 bases and J lost 5 bases. The CDR3 region has the DNA TGTGCCAGCAGCCGAAGGACAGGGGCATCGTTTTATGGCTACACCTTC. This sequence encodes CASSRRTGASFYGYTF.

This clonotype was counted many times. The chain carries TRBV7-2 and TRBJ2-6, with D possibly being TRBD1 (5 bases). The CDR3 contains 15 residues. Germline lookup yields CDR1 SGHTA and CDR2 FQGNSA. Trimming pared 5 bases from V and 4 bases from J, leaving 12 bases between. CDR3 amino acids: CASSPRVSGANVLTF. The CDR3 DNA is TGTGCCAGCAGCCCCAGGGTCTCCGGGGCCAACGTCCTGACTTTC.

The J gene is TRBJ2-6, the V gene TRBV6-5; D is perhaps TRBD1 or TRBD2 (5 bases each). Trimming removed 8 bases from V and 2 bases from J, with 16 bases in between. Germline V lookup: CDR1 MNHEY, CDR2 SVGAGI. The length of the CDR3 is 16 residues. Written as DNA, the CDR3 is TGTGCCAGCTTTGAATCTGGGGGAGCTGGGGCCAACGTCCTGACTTTC. Encoded protein: CASFESGGAGANVLTF.

The rearrangement joins TRBV24-1 to TRBJ2-3; 8 bases are a match to TRBD1. V was pared by 9 bases and J by 4 bases, with 11 bases of the junction left unmatched. Germline-derived CDR1 and CDR2 are KGHDR and SFDVKD. The CDR3 totals 15 residues. This CDR3 is CATSPETGAADTQYF. The CDR3 bases are TGTGCCACCTCGCCGGAGACAGGGGCGGCAGATACGCAGTATTTT.

This clonotype was seen ten or more times. V is TRBV20-1 and J is TRBJ1-2; D is possibly TRBD1 (5 bases). The CDR3 sequence is 12 residues long. Trimming removed 6 bases at V and 4 bases at J, with 12 bases between. CDR1 and CDR2 from the germline V gene are DFQATT and SNEGSKA (reference sequence). Here the CDR3 DNA reads TGCAGTGCCCGCGGGACTTCCTATGGCTACACCTTC. The encoded protein is CSARGTSYGYTF.

This rearrangement joins TRBV5-1 to TRBJ1-5; possibly TRBD1 for D (5 bases). Trimming removed 4 bases from V and 7 bases from J, with 15 bases in between. The CDR3 has 14 residues. Germline CDR1 reads SGHRS; CDR2 reads YFSETQ. Written as DNA, the CDR3 is TGCGCCAGCAGCCCCGACGAGTGGGGCCAGCCCCAGCATTTT. It translates to CASSPDEWGQPQHF.

Comment on this clonotype: Possible read error: a much larger clone is one base away. This chain uses TRBV4-3 with TRBJ1-4; a weak D match, TRBD1 (5 bases). Germline loops: CDR1 LGHNA, CDR2 YSLEER. The CDR3 runs 16 residues. Deletions cut 0 bases from V and 5 bases from J, with 13 bases between. The DNA for the CDR3 is TGCGCCAGCAGCCAAGATGCGATGAAGGGGAATGAAAAACTGTTTTTT. Translated, it gives CASSQDAMKGNEKLFF.

The CDR3 nucleotides read TGTGCCAGCAGCCCCCCCGGGGGGACCGTCTACGAGCAGTACTTC. Amino acids: CASSPPGGTVYEQYF. The chain joins TRBV7-2 to TRBJ2-7; 7 bases line up with TRBD2. Per the germline V gene, CDR1 is SGHTA and CDR2 is FQGNSA. CDR3 length equals 15 residues. V shed 5 bases and J 3 bases; nucleotides not matched to a gene: 10.

This rearrangement joins TRBV5-4 to TRBJ1-4; D may be TRBD1 (6 bases). Germline assignment: CDR1 SGHNT and CDR2 YYREEE (reference sequence). The CDR3 is 13 amino acids. V was clipped by 6 bases and J by 7 bases, with 13 bases between them. The CDR3 is CASNRDNGEKLFF. DNA of the CDR3: TGTGCCAGCAACCGGGACAACGGTGAAAAACTGTTTTTT.

This clonotype was counted a few times. V gene TRBV4-3 combines with J gene TRBJ2-7; tentatively, D is TRBD2 (6 bases). Germline V gene lookup returns CDR1 LGHNA and CDR2 YSLEER. The CDR3 consists of 16 residues. Between the trimmed V and J ends, which lost 0 bases and 6 bases, there was a span of 18 bases. CDR3 DNA: TGCGCCAGCAGCCAAGAAGGGACCGCCGGGGGAGGCGAGCAGTACTTC. Translating it yields CASSQEGTAGGGEQYF.

Comment on this clonotype: Just one base apart from a much larger clone, this may be a read error. The chain couples TRBV29-1 to TRBJ2-1; weak D call: TRBD1 (6 bases). The germline gives CDR1 SQVTM, CDR2 ANQGSEA. The CDR3 extends over 13 amino acids. CDR3 in amino acids: CSVPGALYNEQCF. The CDR3 coding sequence is TGCAGCGTTCCAGGGGCGCTCTACAATGAGCAGTGCTTC.

This clonotype was counted between two and nine times. CDR3 amino acids: CASSPSGGGDEQFF. In DNA, the CDR3 is TGCGCCAGCAGCCCTAGCGGGGGGGGCGATGAGCAGTTCTTC. The chain uses TRBV5-1 and TRBJ2-1, with 12 positions matching TRBD2. The CDR3 is 14 residues long. CDR1 and CDR2 (germline): SGHRS, YFSETQ. The junction had 4 bases not matched to a gene; V was cut back by 4 bases and J by 8 bases.